This T cell receptor (beta chain) was recovered during a study of response to subunit inactivated influenza vaccine (dated by TCRdb to the late 2010s). With regard to the full study: To follow how T cells responded to a trivalent subunit inactivated influenza vaccine, the researchers relied on deep quantitative profiling of the T cell receptor repertoire.

This clonotype was seen more than once but under ten times. Its target antigen remains unknown. Per-base quality was not reported, and no clone a single base away is much larger than it. The time point label here, explained by the study, means: approximately 40 days after influenza vaccine administration. The CDR3 measures 15 amino acids from cysteine to phenylalanine. Only CDR3 DNA remains: 45 bases, in frame from the first base. CDR1 DFQATT and CDR2 SNEGSKA were looked up in the germline V gene (reference sequence). For this chain, trimming is 6 bases at the V end and 5 bases at the J end, and the number of junction bases without a gene match is 10. Library generation was performed with RT-PCR. TCRdb records Illumina HiSeq 2500 as the sequencer. TCRdb itself trimmed the public reads at Q25 with fastp, ran MiXCR and retained productive beta chains. All rows with the same CDR3 protein become a single entry with the most common DNA and genes. This sample comprises 540,000 or so distinct CDR3 sequences, approximately 12% of them detected only once. The ten largest clones capture roughly 14% of the sample.

Results and caveats for the whole study, not just this receptor: According to the authors, only a limited number of new T cells may be recruited by each seasonal influenza vaccination.

The sequence links TRBV20-1 to TRBJ2-5; 12 nucleotides in the junction match TRBD2. The clonotype comes from a man in his fifties or sixties who received an inactivated influenza vaccine. Donor details come from another sample of the same person, matched by shared clones. The source material was PBMCs from blood, sampled around seven weeks after vaccination. The DNA sequence reads TGCAGTGCCCAAGGACTAGCGGGGACGCGGGAGACCCAGTACTTC. The resulting protein is CSAQGLAGTRETQYF.